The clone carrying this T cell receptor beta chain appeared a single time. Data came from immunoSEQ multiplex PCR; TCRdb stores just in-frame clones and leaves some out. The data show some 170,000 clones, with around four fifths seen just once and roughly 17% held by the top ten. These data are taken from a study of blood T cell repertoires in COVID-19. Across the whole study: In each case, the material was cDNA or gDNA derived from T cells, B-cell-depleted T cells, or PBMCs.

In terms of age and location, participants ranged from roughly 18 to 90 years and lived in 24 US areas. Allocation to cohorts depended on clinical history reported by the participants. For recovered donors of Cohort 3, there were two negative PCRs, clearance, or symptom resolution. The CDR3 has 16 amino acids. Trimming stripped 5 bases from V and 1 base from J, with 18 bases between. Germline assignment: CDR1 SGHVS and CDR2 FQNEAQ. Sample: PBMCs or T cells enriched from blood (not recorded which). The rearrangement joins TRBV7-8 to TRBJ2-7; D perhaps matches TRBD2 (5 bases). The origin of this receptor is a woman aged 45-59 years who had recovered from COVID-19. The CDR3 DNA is TGTGCCAGCAGCCGAGGCGCTTACCGGGATTCCTACGAGCAGTACTTC. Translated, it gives CASSRGAYRDSYEQYF.